This T cell receptor (beta chain) stems from a study of radiotherapy plus CTLA-4 blockade in lung cancer. Study at large: The study recorded objective responses in about 18% of patients and disease control in 31%.

The assay was immunoSEQ multiplex PCR, and TCRdb's table has in-frame clones only and misses some. The sample contains some 50,000 clones, more than 60% of which appear only once. The table lists this clone with a count of one. The CDR3 runs to 14 residues. The V end lost 4 bases, the J end lost 2 bases, and 10 bases lay between the germline ends. Germline V gene sequence: CDR1 SGHNT, CDR2 YYREEE (reference sequence). The chain has TRBV5-4 and TRBJ1-3, with unresolved D. The receptor was isolated from a human donor with non-small cell lung cancer who had a partial response to radiotherapy plus ipilimumab. The sequencing here drew on peripheral blood, taken from a patient treated with radiotherapy plus ipilimumab. DNA for the CDR3: TGTGCCAGCAGCGTGCTCGGGGCTGGAAACACCATATATTTT. Translation: CASSVLGAGNTIYF. The whole variable domain, filled in from reference TRBV5-4 and TRBJ1-3, reads ETGVTQSPTHLIKTRGQQVTLRCSSQSGHNTVSWYQQALGQGPQFIFQYYREEENGRGNFPPRFSGLQFPNYSSELNVNALELDDSALYLCASSVLGAGNTIYFGEGSWLTVV.